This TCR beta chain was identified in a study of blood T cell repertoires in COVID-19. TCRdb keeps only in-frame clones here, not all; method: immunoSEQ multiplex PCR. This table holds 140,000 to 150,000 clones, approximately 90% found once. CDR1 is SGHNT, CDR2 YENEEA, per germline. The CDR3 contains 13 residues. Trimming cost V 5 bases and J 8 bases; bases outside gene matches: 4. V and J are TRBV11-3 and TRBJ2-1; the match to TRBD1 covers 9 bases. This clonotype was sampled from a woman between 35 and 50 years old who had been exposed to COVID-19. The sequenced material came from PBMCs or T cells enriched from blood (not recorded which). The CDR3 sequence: CASSQGQGYEQFF. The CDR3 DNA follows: TGTGCCAGCAGCCAGGGACAGGGCTATGAGCAGTTCTTC.